This note documents a single T cell receptor (beta chain) sequence. The antigen is unknown. The protocol was immunoSEQ multiplex PCR, while the TCRdb copy is restricted to in-frame clones and leaves out a portion. The sample has roughly 15,000 clones, roughly three quarters seen once. Germline loops: CDR1 LNHDA, CDR2 SQIVND (reference sequence). The V and J ends lost 6 bases and 4 bases respectively, with 18 bases between them. CDR3 length: 15 residues. This record comes from a study of CD4 T cells in relation to SARS-CoV-2 and coronaviruses. The unexposed donors gave CD4+ T cells in 2011-2018, prior to COVID-19. CD4+ T cells were isolated from the cells after around 10 days of culture. PBMCs were plated at 1.5 million to 2 million per well in IL-2-containing medium. On days 3 and 7, cultures got half fresh IL-2 medium.

The rearrangement uses TRBV19 and TRBJ1-2; the D gene is possibly TRBD1 (5 bases). The source is a human donor in good health. Sequencing input: CD4+ T cells from PBMCs, cultured in vitro. DNA of the CDR3: TGTGCCAGTAGGGAGTTGGGGGACCCCTTCTATGGCTACACCTTC. Amino acid sequence: CASRELGDPFYGYTF.